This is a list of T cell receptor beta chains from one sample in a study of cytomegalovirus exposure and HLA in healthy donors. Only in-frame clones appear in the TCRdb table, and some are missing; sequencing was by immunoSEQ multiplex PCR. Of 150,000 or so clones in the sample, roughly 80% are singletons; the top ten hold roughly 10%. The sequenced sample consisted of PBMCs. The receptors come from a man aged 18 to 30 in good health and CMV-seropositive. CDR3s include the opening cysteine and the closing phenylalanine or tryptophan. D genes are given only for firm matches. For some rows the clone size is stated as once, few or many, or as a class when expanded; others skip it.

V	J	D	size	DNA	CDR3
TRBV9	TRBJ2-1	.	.	TGTGCCAGCAGCGTATCAGCGGACTCCTACAATGAGCAGTTCTTC	CASSVSADSYNEQFF
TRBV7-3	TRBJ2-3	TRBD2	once	TGTGCCAGCAGCCCTGGGACTAGCGGGACCACAGATACGCAGTATTTT	CASSPGTSGTTDTQYF
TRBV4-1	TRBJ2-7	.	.	TGCGCCAGCAGCCAAGTCCCCGACAGAGAAAACCTAGAGCAGTACTTC	CASSQVPDRENLEQYF
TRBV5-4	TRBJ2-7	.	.	TGTGCCAGCAGCTCCCGGAAGGAGGGGCTGGGGGGCGAGCAGTACTTC	CASSSRKEGLGGEQYF
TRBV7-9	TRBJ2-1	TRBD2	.	TGTGCCAGCAGCTCGGCTAGCGGCTCCTACAATGAGCAGTTCTTC	CASSSASGSYNEQFF
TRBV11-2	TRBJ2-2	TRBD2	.	TGTGCCAGCAGCCCGAGGGAGCTAGCGGGAGGGTATAGCCGGGAGCTGTTTTTT	CASSPRELAGGYSRELFF
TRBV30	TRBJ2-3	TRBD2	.	TGTGCCTGGAGTACGTGGGGGACTAGCGGGACAGATACGCAGTATTTT	CAWSTWGTSGTDTQYF
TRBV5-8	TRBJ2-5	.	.	TGTGCCAGCAGCTTGGACAGTGCGTTTCCGCAAGAGACCCAGTACTTC	CASSLDSAFPQETQYF
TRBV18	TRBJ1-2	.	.	TGTGCCAGCTCCACCCAGGGTCACTATGGCTACACCTTC	CASSTQGHYGYTF
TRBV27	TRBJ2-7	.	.	TGTGCCAGCAGTTTAACGAGTGTCTCAGGGCGCGAGCAGTACTTC	CASSLTSVSGREQYF
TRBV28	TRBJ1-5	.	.	TGTGCCAGCAGTTTGGGCCAGGGCTATCAGCCCCAGCATTTT	CASSLGQGYQPQHF
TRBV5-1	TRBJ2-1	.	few	TGCGCCAGCAGCTTGGTGGGAGGCAGGGAGGTAAGATTCTTC	CASSLVGGREVRFF
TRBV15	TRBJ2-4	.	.	TGTGCCACCAGCAGGACCCATGGAGGGTCCAAAAACATTCAGTACTTC	CATSRTHGGSKNIQYF
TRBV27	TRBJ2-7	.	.	TGTGCCAGCAGTCAGCGCGGTCCCCGGGAGCAGTACTTC	CASSQRGPREQYF
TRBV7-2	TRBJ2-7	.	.	TGTGCCAGCAGCTTAGGAGGGATCACCTACGAGCAGTACTTC	CASSLGGITYEQYF
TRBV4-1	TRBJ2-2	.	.	TGCGCCAGCAGCCCCCGTAGCGCACACGCCGGGGAGCTGTTTTTT	CASSPRSAHAGELFF
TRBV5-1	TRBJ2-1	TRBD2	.	TGCGCCAGCAGCTTGGTCCTAGCGGGGGCGAATGAGCAGTTCTTC	CASSLVLAGANEQFF
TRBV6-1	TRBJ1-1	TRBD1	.	TGTGCCAGCTCAGAGACAGGGCAAAGGGGGACTGAAGCTTTCTTT	CASSETGQRGTEAFF
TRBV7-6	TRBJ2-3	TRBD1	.	TGTGCCAGCAGCTTAGGACCGGGACAGAAGAGCACAGATACGCAGTATTTT	CASSLGPGQKSTDTQYF
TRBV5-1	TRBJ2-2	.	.	TGCGCCAGCAGCCCCGCCGGGGTTGTCACCGGGGAGCTGTTTTTT	CASSPAGVVTGELFF
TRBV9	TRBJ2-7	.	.	TGTGCCAGCAGCGTCTCTTGGGAGGCCTCCTACGAGCAGTACTTC	CASSVSWEASYEQYF
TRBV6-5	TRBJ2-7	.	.	TGTGCCAGCATGAGGCTAGCGAACGCCTACGAGCAGTACTTC	CASMRLANAYEQYF
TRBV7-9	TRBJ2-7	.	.	TGTGCCAGCAGCTTGCCACTAGCAGACTACGAGCAGTACTTC	CASSLPLADYEQYF
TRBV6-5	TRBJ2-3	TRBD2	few	TGTGCCAGCAATACCCTAGCGGGAGCCGATACGCAGTATTTT	CASNTLAGADTQYF
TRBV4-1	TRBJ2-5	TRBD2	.	TGCGCCAGCAGCCAATCCGGGAGGGGCGAAGAGACCCAGTACTTC	CASSQSGRGEETQYF
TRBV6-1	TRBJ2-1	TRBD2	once	TGTGCCAGCAGGGCTAGCGGGAGGTTATACAATGAGCAGTTCTTC	CASRASGRLYNEQFF
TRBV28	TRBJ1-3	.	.	TGTGCCAGCAGAAATATGGGCCTCGGAAACACCATATATTTT	CASRNMGLGNTIYF
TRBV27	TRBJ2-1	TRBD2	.	TGTGCCAGCAGTAGGGCGGGAGCGGGGTACAATGAGCAGTTCTTC	CASSRAGAGYNEQFF
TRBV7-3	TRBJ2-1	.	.	TGTGCCAGCAGCTTAGGGCTAGCCACCGGAGGCCTTTACAATGAGCAGTTCTTC	CASSLGLATGGLYNEQFF
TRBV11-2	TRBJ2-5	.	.	TGTGCCAGCGGTAACTGGGGGCTGGAGACCCAGTACTTC	CASGNWGLETQYF
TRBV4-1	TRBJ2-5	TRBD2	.	TGCGCCAGCAGCCAAGAAAAATTTGACGGACTAGCGGAGAACCAAGAGACCCAGTACTTC	CASSQEKFDGLAENQETQYF
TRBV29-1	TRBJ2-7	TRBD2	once	TGCAGCGTTGAAGATCAAGCGGGAGGGGTTAGGGACGAGCAGTACTTC	CSVEDQAGGVRDEQYF
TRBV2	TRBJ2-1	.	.	TGTGCCAGCATCGCGGGGGCCTTTTCCTACAATGAGCAGTTCTTC	CASIAGAFSYNEQFF
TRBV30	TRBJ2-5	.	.	TGTGCCTGGAACGGGAAGACTAGTGCCCAAGAGACCCAGTACTTC	CAWNGKTSAQETQYF
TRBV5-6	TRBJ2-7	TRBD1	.	TGTGCCAGCAACGGACAGGGAGTCCCCGAGCAGTACTTC	CASNGQGVPEQYF
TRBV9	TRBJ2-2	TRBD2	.	TGTGCCAGCAAAGGCGGGAGTGGCACCGGGGAGCTGTTTTTT	CASKGGSGTGELFF
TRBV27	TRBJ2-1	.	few	TGTGCCAGCACCGCTCGGGGTCTAAGGAATGAGCAGTTCTTC	CASTARGLRNEQFF
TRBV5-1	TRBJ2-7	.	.	TGCGCCAGCAGCTTGGAGTCGCGATTCGAGCAGTACTTC	CASSLESRFEQYF
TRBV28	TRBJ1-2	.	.	.	CASSSSGGQGYTF
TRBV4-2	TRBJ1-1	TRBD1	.	TGTGCCAGCAGCCAAGTTTATAGACAGGGGGCAACTGAAGCTTTCTTT	CASSQVYRQGATEAFF
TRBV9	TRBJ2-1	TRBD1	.	TGTGCCAGCAGCCCAGACAGGGGACCCAATGAGCAGTTCTTC	CASSPDRGPNEQFF
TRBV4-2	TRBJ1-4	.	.	TGTGCCAGCAGCCTTAATACAGGAGATAATGAAAAACTGTTTTTT	CASSLNTGDNEKLFF
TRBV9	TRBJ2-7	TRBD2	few	TGTGCCAGCAGCGCAATAGCGGGAGAATACGAGCAGTACTTC	CASSAIAGEYEQYF
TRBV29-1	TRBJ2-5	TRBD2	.	TGCAGCCTGAGTCCTAGCGGGCAAGAGACCCAGTACTTC	CSLSPSGQETQYF
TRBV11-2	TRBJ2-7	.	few	TGTGCCAGCAGCCCTCTCTACGAGCAGTACTTC	CASSPLYEQYF
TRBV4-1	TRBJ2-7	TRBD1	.	TGCGCCAGCAGCCAAGATCGTGTCGGGACAGGCTACGAGCAGTACTTC	CASSQDRVGTGYEQYF
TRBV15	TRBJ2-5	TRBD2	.	TGTGCCACCAGCAGATCCCGGACTAGCGGGACTGAGACCCAGTACTTC	CATSRSRTSGTETQYF
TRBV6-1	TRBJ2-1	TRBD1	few	TGTGCCACTCACCGGACAGGTACAAATGAGCAGTTCTTC	CATHRTGTNEQFF
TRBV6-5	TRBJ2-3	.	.	TGTGCCAGCAGTTACTCCCAGGGTACAGATACGCAGTATTTT	CASSYSQGTDTQYF
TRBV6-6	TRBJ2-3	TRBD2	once	TGCGCCAGCAGTTTAGGACTAGCGGGAAACACAGATACGCAGTATTTT	CASSLGLAGNTDTQYF
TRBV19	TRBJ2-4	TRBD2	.	TGTGCCAGTAGAAGGCGGGAGTCCGGTAAAGCCAAAAACATTCAGTACTTC	CASRRRESGKAKNIQYF
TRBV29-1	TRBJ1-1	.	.	TGCAGCGTTGGTAGTTGGGGAGGAAACACTGAAGCTTTCTTT	CSVGSWGGNTEAFF
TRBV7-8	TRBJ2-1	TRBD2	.	TGTGCCAGCAGCTTAGGGGCGGGGGTTGGGAACAATGAGCAGTTCTTC	CASSLGAGVGNNEQFF